This T cell receptor beta chain derives from a study of blood T cell repertoires in COVID-19. Study as a whole: Acute-phase and convalescent COVID-19 samples originated in the United States, Italy and Spain.

Germline V CDR1 and CDR2: MNHEY, SVGEGT. CDR3 length: 15 residues. V dropped 0 bases and J dropped 3; count of bases not matched to a gene: 4. In the study's own analysis: By means of reference gene primer amplification, nucleated cell counts were estimated. Data came from immunoSEQ multiplex PCR; TCRdb stores just in-frame clones and leaves some out. V and J calls and clone size are given by that table; D and trimming were obtained from the DNA. The sample holds about 30,000 clones, 88% seen once. The rearrangement links TRBV6-2 or TRBV6-3 to TRBJ2-7, with TRBD2 identical over 8 bases. This sequence was found in a man aged 55 to 69 with active COVID-19. Sequences were obtained from peripheral blood. DNA of the CDR3: TGTGCCAGCAGTTACTCCGGGACTAGAGGCTACGAGCAGTACTTC. Encoded protein: CASSYSGTRGYEQYF.